Each of the 24 T cell receptor beta chains below was sequenced from the same sample in a study of cytomegalovirus exposure and HLA in healthy donors. Some clones are missing from TCRdb's copy, which holds only in-frame ones; the method was immunoSEQ multiplex PCR. This sample has roughly 95,000 clones, with about 85% found just once. Sample: PBMCs. Receptors originate from a man aged 18-30 years in good health and CMV-seropositive.

This rearrangement joins TRBV27 to TRBJ2-5, with D perhaps TRBD1 (6 bases). CDR1 is MNHEY, CDR2 SMNVEV, per germline (reference sequence). The V end was cut by 5 bases, the J end by 2 bases, with 15 bases between. The CDR3 consists of 15 residues. The CDR3 nucleotides are TGTGCCAGCAGTCCAACAGGGACCCCGCAAGAGACCCAGTACTTC. Protein: CASSPTGTPQETQYF.

The chain is built from TRBV5-1 and TRBJ2-5; TRBD1 matches 8 bases. The length of the CDR3 is 12 residues. Germline assignment: CDR1 SGHRS and CDR2 YFSETQ. V lost 8 bases to trimming and J lost 2 bases; unmatched junction nucleotides: 2. The CDR3 nucleotides are TGCGCCAGTCAGGGGGCACAAGAGACCCAGTACTTC. Translating it yields CASQGAQETQYF.

J is TRBJ1-1 and V is TRBV5-1; D ambiguous. The length of the CDR3 is 17 residues. Germline loops: CDR1 SGHRS, CDR2 YFSETQ. With 0 bases removed from V and 0 bases from J, the gap between germline ends came to 15 bases. CDR3: CASSLAATSSLNTEAFF. CDR3 bases: TGCGCCAGCAGCTTGGCCGCTACCTCAAGCCTGAACACTGAAGCTTTCTTT.

The chain joins TRBV5-4 to TRBJ1-4; the D gene is possibly TRBD1 (6 bases). Germline CDR1 reads SGHNT; CDR2 reads YYREEE (reference sequence). The CDR3 loop spans 14 amino acids. V lost 4 bases and J 4 bases, leaving 11 bases between the germline ends. The CDR3 sequence: CASSIQGSNEKLFF. The CDR3 region has the DNA TGTGCCAGCAGCATACAGGGAAGTAATGAAAAACTGTTTTTT.

The rearrangement links TRBV2 to TRBJ2-2, with 8 bases aligning to TRBD2. This CDR3 contains 16 residues. V shed 0 bases, J shed 1 base, and the junction held 1 base outside the gene matches. CDR1 is SNHLY, CDR2 FYNNEI, per germline. In DNA, the CDR3 is TGTGCCAGCAGTGAAGCTAGCGGGATGAACACCGGGGAGCTGTTTTTT. Translation: CASSEASGMNTGELFF.

The chain is built from TRBV28 and TRBJ1-5, with 7 bases that match TRBD1. The germline V gene has CDR1 MDHEN and CDR2 SYDVKM. The CDR3 has 17 residues. The junction had 11 bases not matched to a gene; V was cut back by 2 bases and J by 4 bases. Here the CDR3 reads CASSLPPFTGDNQPQHF. The DNA of the CDR3 is TGTGCCAGCAGTTTACCCCCGTTTACAGGGGATAATCAGCCCCAGCATTTT.

The V gene is TRBV7-3, the J gene TRBJ2-7, with TRBD1 matching over 7 bases. Unmatched junction bases numbered 6, after V lost 2 bases and J lost 2 bases. This CDR3 contains 15 residues. Looked up from germline, CDR1 is SGHTA and CDR2 is FQGTGA. The CDR3: CASSLRAGGTYEQYF. For the CDR3, the DNA is TGTGCCAGCAGCTTACGGGCAGGGGGTACCTACGAGCAGTACTTC.

The V call is TRBV18, the J call TRBJ1-5, with TRBD1 matching over 8 bases. The germline V gene has CDR1 KGHSH and CDR2 LQKENI. V lost 3 bases, J lost 2 bases, and 3 bases stayed unmatched. The CDR3 covers 15 residues. This CDR3 reads CASSPSQGGNQPQHF. The CDR3 DNA reads as TGTGCCAGCTCACCGTCACAGGGGGGCAATCAGCCCCAGCATTTT.

The chain couples TRBV28 to TRBJ2-1, with a tentative D call TRBD1 (7 bases). This CDR3 is built from 16 residues. With 5 bases removed from V and 2 bases from J, the gap between germline ends came to 16 bases. Germline CDR1 is MDHEN and CDR2 is SYDVKM. CDR3 nucleotide sequence: TGTGCCAGCAGTCCATTGGAGGGGGCCCCCTACAATGAGCAGTTCTTC. It translates to CASSPLEGAPYNEQFF.

The chain has TRBV2 and TRBJ2-5; no reliable D call. Trimming left V 6 bases short and J 5 bases short, with 13 bases between. CDR1 is SNHLY, CDR2 FYNNEI, per germline. The length of the CDR3 is 13 residues. DNA for the CDR3: TGTGCCAGCAGACCCGCCCCCGGGGAGACCCAGTACTTC. Encoded protein: CASRPAPGETQYF.

This clone was recorded once. J is TRBJ2-6 and V is TRBV5-8; 10 bases match TRBD2. The CDR3 spans 16 residues. Germline V gene data show CDR1 as SGHTS and CDR2 as YDEGEE. Losses at the gene ends were 4 bases for V and 5 bases for J; bases not matched to a gene: 6. CDR3 DNA sequence: TGTGCCAGCAGCATGACTAGCGGGCTTCGGGCCAACGTCCTGACTTTC. Its protein product is CASSMTSGLRANVLTF.

The chain joins TRBV27 to TRBJ2-1; 7 bases match TRBD2. The length of the CDR3 is 16 residues. Germline CDR1 reads MNHEY; CDR2 reads SMNVEV (reference sequence). The J segment lost 7 bases and the V segment lost 2 bases, leaving 11 bases of the junction unmatched. In nucleotides, the CDR3 is TGTGCCAGCAGTTTACGGGCGGGAGAGGAGATGAATGAGCAGTTCTTC. This gives the protein CASSLRAGEEMNEQFF.

This CDR3 reads CASSIGQGSHNEQFF. CDR3 DNA: TGCGCCAGCAGCATAGGACAGGGGTCTCACAATGAGCAGTTCTTC. The gene calls are TRBV5-1 and TRBJ2-1; 9 positions match TRBD1. The germline V gene has CDR1 SGHRS and CDR2 YFSETQ. The CDR3 has 15 amino acids. V shed 4 bases, J shed 5 bases, and the junction held 7 bases outside the gene matches.

The gene calls are TRBV28 and TRBJ1-4; 8 bases line up with TRBD1. This CDR3 has 15 residues. V trimming: 3 bases; J trimming: 7 bases; junction bases outside the gene matches: 7. In germline, CDR1 is MDHEN, CDR2 SYDVKM. This CDR3 reads CASSFPTGDFEKLFF. The CDR3 nucleotides read TGTGCCAGCAGTTTCCCGACAGGGGATTTTGAAAAACTGTTTTTT. The full variable domain, with the rest looked up from reference TRBV28 and TRBJ1-4, is DVKVTQSSRYLVKRTGEKVFLECVQDMDHENMFWYRQDPGLGLRLIYFSYDVKMKEKGDIPEGYSVSREKKERFSLILESASTNQTSMYLCASSFPTGDFEKLFFGSGTQLSVL.

The chain uses TRBV27 and TRBJ1-4, with D possibly being TRBD1 (6 bases). Looked up from germline, CDR1 is MNHEY and CDR2 is SMNVEV (reference sequence). The germline V and J ends were trimmed by 4 bases and 4 bases, with 10 bases remaining between them. The CDR3 totals 14 residues. CDR3 sequence: CASSSQGNNEKLFF. The CDR3, as DNA: TGTGCCAGCAGTTCACAGGGAAATAATGAAAAACTGTTTTTT.

The chain links TRBV4-1 to TRBJ2-1; 7 bases match TRBD2. J lost 7 bases, V lost 2 bases, and 8 bases had no gene match. CDR1 and CDR2 from the germline V gene are MGHRA and YSYEKL. This CDR3 region has 15 residues. Here the CDR3 reads CASSQSLAERNEQFF. CDR3 DNA: TGCGCCAGCAGCCAAAGTCTAGCGGAAAGGAATGAGCAGTTCTTC.

This clone is a singleton in its sample. This sequence joins TRBV2 and TRBJ2-7; TRBD1 might be the D (5 bases). Germline values: CDR1 SNHLY, CDR2 FYNNEI. CDR3 size: 13 residues. V was clipped by 8 bases and J by 2 bases, with 13 bases between them. CDR3 in DNA: TGTGCCAGCGGGGAAAGGGGTACCTACGAGCAGTACGTC. It is translated as CASGERGTYEQYV.

The rearrangement links TRBV5-1 to TRBJ1-1, with 7 bases fitting TRBD1. CDR1 is SGHRS, CDR2 YFSETQ, per germline. The CDR3 has 13 residues. The V and J ends lost 4 bases and 5 bases, in that order; junction bases with no gene match: 5. The CDR3 here is CASSKGARTEAFF. The CDR3 DNA is TGCGCCAGCAGCAAGGGGGCAAGGACTGAAGCTTTCTTT.

In its sample, this clone was seen a few times. The rearrangement links TRBV4-1 to TRBJ2-6; maybe TRBD2 (5 bases). Germline CDR1 and CDR2: MGHRA and YSYEKL. The V end lost 0 bases, the J end lost 2 bases, and 8 bases lay between the germline ends. The CDR3 consists of 16 residues. CDR3 nucleotide sequence: TGCGCCAGCAGCCAAGATCCCGGGACTGGGGCCAACGTCCTGACTTTC. This sequence encodes CASSQDPGTGANVLTF.

The chain has TRBV7-9 and TRBJ1-1, with 9 nucleotides matching TRBD1. CDR3 length: 15 amino acids. Germline V gene sequence: CDR1 SEHNR, CDR2 FQNEAQ (reference sequence). The J segment lost 4 bases and the V segment lost 8 bases, leaving 11 bases of the junction unmatched. The CDR3 sequence: CASADRGARGTEAFF. The CDR3 bases are TGTGCCAGCGCCGACAGGGGGGCTAGAGGCACTGAAGCTTTCTTT.

The genes are TRBV5-4 and TRBJ2-1; 7 bases are shared with TRBD1. This CDR3 comprises 15 residues. Trimming cost V 4 bases and J 3 bases; bases outside gene matches: 7. CDR1 is SGHNT, CDR2 YYREEE, per germline (reference sequence). CDR3 amino acids: CASSNRGGGYNEQFF. DNA for the CDR3: TGTGCCAGCAGCAACAGGGGTGGGGGCTACAATGAGCAGTTCTTC.

V usage is TRBV5-4 and J usage is TRBJ2-5; 11 nucleotides match TRBD1. This CDR3 is 17 amino acids long. V lost 5 bases to trimming and J lost 5 bases; unmatched junction nucleotides: 14. Looked up from germline, CDR1 is SGHNT and CDR2 is YYREEE (reference sequence). CDR3 amino acids: CASSRDRGAVGLETQYF. The CDR3 DNA follows: TGTGCCAGCAGTCGGGACAGGGGGGCCGTAGGGTTGGAGACCCAGTACTTC.

The chain has TRBV29-1 and TRBJ2-7; tentative D call: TRBD2 (6 bases). From germline, CDR1 is SQVTM and CDR2 ANQGSEA. V was cut by 2 bases and J by 6 bases, with 14 bases left in between. CDR3 length: 13 residues. CDR3: CSVESVEGGEQYF. DNA of the CDR3: TGCAGCGTTGAAAGCGTGGAGGGTGGCGAGCAGTACTTC.

The V gene is TRBV15, the J gene TRBJ2-7, with a tentative D call TRBD1 (6 bases). This CDR3 spans 15 amino acids. The germline V gene has CDR1 LNHNV and CDR2 YYDKDF (reference sequence). The V gene lost 3 bases and the J gene lost 3 bases, with 15 bases spanning the gap. CDR3 in DNA: TGTGCCACCAGCAGCTTCGCTACAGGGTTCTACGAGCAGTACTTC. Translated: CATSSFATGFYEQYF. The whole variable domain, remainder taken from reference TRBV15 and TRBJ2-7, is DAMVIQNPRYQVTQFGKPVTLSCSQTLNHNVMYWYQQKSSQAPKLLFHYYDKDFNNEADTPDNFQSRRPNTSFCFLDIRSPGLGDTAMYLCATSSFATGFYEQYFGPGTRLTVT.